This entry features one T cell receptor beta chain sequence. The source of the sample is a study of blood T cell repertoires in COVID-19. While infection was still active, Seattle patients were enrolled and then followed longitudinally. Original methodology: Estimation of nucleated cell counts relied on the amplification of reference gene primers. Assay: immunoSEQ multiplex PCR; the TCRdb copy retains only in-frame clones and omits some. The DNA was the basis for D and trimming; V, J and clone size are from that table. The sample consists of roughly 210,000 clones, around four fifths of them appearing once. Sequencing was done on a sample of peripheral blood. This TCR was recovered from a woman of 80 years or more with COVID-19, enrolled during active disease.

CDR3 region: CASSETKIGTSGERETQYF. DNA of the CDR3: TGTGCCAGCAGTGAAACAAAGATTGGGACTAGCGGGGAGCGAGAGACCCAGTACTTC. This chain uses TRBV2 with TRBJ2-5; TRBD2 aligns across 13 bases. The length of the CDR3 is 19 residues. Trimming cost V 2 bases and J 4 bases; bases outside gene matches: 13. The germline V gene encodes CDR1 SNHLY and CDR2 FYNNEI.